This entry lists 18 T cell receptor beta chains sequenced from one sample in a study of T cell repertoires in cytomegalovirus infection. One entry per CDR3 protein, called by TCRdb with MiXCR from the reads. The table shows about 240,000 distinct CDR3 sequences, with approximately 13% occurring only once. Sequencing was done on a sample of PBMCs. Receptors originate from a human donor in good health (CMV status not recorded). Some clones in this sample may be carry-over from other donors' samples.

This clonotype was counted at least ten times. CDR3: CASSLGPDNEQFF. The CDR3 nucleotides read TGTGCCAGCAGCTTAGGACCGGACAATGAGCAGTTCTTC. The V and J genes are TRBV7-2 and TRBJ2-1, with unresolved D. Germline V gives CDR1 SGHTA, CDR2 FQGNSA. This CDR3 has 13 amino acids. V gave up 1 base and J gave up 5 bases, with 6 bases separating them.

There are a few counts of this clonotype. CDR3 protein: CSVAPVMMNTEAFF. CDR3 nucleotide sequence: TGCAGCGTTGCCCCTGTGATGATGAACACTGAAGCTTTCTTT. This chain connects TRBV29-1 to TRBJ1-1; the D is unclear. Trimming took off 4 bases at V and 0 bases at J, with 12 bases between the two ends. Germline lookup yields CDR1 SQVTM and CDR2 ANQGSEA. The CDR3 consists of 14 residues.

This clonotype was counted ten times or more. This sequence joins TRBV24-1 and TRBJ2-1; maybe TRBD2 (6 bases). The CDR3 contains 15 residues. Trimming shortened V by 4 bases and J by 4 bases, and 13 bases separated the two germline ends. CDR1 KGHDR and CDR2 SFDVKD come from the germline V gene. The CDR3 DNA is TGTGCCACCAGTGACCCCGGGACTGGATACAATGAGCAGTTCTTC. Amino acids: CATSDPGTGYNEQFF.

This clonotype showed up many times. CDR3 DNA: TGTGCCAGCAGCTCGCGGGGGGACGAGCAGTACTTC. It translates to CASSSRGDEQYF. This chain links TRBV7-2 with TRBJ2-7; the match to TRBD2 covers 8 bases. The germline CDR1 and CDR2 sequences are SGHTA and FQGNSA. The CDR3 is 12 amino acids. The V segment lost 4 bases and the J segment 5 bases; nucleotides outside the gene matches: 1.

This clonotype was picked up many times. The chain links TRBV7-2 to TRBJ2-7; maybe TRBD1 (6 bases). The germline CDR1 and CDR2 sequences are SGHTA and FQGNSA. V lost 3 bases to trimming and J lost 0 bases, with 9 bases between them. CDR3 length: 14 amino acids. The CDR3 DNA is TGTGCCAGCAGCTTTAACAGGGACTCCTACGAGCAGTACTTC. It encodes CASSFNRDSYEQYF. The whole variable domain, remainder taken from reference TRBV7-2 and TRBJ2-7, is GAGVSQSPSNKVTEKGKDVELRCDPISGHTALYWYRQSLGQGLEFLIYFQGNSAPDKSGLPSDRFSAERTGGSVSTLTIQRTQQEDSAVYLCASSFNRDSYEQYFGPGTRLTVT.

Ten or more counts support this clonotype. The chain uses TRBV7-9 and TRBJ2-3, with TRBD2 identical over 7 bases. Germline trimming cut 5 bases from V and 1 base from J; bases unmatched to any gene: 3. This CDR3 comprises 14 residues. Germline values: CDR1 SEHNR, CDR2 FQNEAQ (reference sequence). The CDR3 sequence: CASSPSGGTDTQYF. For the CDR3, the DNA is TGTGCCAGCAGCCCCAGCGGGGGCACAGATACGCAGTATTTT. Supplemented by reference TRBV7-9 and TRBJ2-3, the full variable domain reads DTGVSQNPRHKITKRGQNVTFRCDPISEHNRLYWYRQTLGQGPEFLTYFQNEAQLEKSRLLSDRFSAERPKGSFSTLEIQRTEQGDSAMYLCASSPSGGTDTQYFGPGTRLTVL.

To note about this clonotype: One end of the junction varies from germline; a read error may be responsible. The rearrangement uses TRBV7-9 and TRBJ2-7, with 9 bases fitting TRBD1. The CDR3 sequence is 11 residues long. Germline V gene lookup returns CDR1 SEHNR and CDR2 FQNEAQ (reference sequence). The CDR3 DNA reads TGTGCCAGCAGCCTGGACAGGGGTCAAGACTTC. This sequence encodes CASSLDRGQDF.

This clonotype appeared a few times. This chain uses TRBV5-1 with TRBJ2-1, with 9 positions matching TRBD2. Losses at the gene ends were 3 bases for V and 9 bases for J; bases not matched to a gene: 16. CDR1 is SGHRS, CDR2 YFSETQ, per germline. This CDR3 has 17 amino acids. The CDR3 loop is CASSWAPRREGLGEQFF. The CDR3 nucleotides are TGCGCCAGCAGCTGGGCCCCACGGCGGGAGGGCCTCGGTGAGCAGTTCTTC. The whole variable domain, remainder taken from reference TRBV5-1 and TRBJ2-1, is KAGVTQTPRYLIKTRGQQVTLSCSPISGHRSVSWYQQTPGQGLQFLFEYFSETQRNKGNFPGRFSGRQFSNSRSEMNVSTLELGDSALYLCASSWAPRREGLGEQFFGPGTRLTVL.

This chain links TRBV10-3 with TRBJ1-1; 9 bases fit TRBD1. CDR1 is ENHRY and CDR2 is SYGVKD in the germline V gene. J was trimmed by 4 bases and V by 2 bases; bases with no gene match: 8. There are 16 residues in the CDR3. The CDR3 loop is CAISEPRQGGSTEAFF. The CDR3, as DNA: TGTGCCATCAGTGAGCCTCGACAGGGGGGCTCCACTGAAGCTTTCTTT.

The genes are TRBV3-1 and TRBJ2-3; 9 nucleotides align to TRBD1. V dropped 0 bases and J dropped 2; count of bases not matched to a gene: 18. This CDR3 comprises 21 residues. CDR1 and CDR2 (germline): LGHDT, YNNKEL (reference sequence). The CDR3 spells CASSQEGEQGAALTFTDTQYF. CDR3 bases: TGTGCCAGCAGCCAAGAAGGGGAACAGGGGGCGGCGTTAACCTTCACAGATACGCAGTATTTT.

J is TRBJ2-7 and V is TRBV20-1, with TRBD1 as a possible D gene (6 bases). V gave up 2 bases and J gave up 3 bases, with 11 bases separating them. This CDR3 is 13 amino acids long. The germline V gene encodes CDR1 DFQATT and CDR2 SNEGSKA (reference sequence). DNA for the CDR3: TGCAGTGCTAGATCAGGGGAGAACTACGAGCAGTACTTC. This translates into CSARSGENYEQYF.

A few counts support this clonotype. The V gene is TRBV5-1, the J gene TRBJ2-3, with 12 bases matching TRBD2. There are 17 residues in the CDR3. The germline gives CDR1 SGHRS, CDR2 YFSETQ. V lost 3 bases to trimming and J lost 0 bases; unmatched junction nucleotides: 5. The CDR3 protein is CASSYRTSGISTDTQYF. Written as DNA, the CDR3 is TGCGCCAGCAGCTACCGGACTAGCGGGATAAGCACAGATACGCAGTATTTT.

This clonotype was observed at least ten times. The CDR3 protein is CASSPRLAGGEQFF. Here the CDR3 DNA reads TGTGCCAGCAGCCCACGACTAGCGGGAGGTGAGCAGTTCTTC. The genes are TRBV7-2 and TRBJ2-1; 13 nucleotides line up with TRBD2. Germline V gene sequence: CDR1 SGHTA, CDR2 FQGNSA. Trimming cost V 5 bases and J 9 bases; bases outside gene matches: 4. The CDR3 is made up of 14 amino acids.

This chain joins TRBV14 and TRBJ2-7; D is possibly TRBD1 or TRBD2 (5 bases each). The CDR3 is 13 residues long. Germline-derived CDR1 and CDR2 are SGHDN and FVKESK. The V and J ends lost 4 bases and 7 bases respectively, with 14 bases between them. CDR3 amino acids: CASSPLGEWEQYF. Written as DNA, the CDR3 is TGTGCCAGCAGCCCCCTGGGGGAGTGGGAGCAGTACTTC.

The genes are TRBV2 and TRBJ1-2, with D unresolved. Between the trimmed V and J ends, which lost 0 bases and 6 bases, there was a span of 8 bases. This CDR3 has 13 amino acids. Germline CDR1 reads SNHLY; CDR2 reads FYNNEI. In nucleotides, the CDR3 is TGTGCCAGCAGTGAAGCGTCAGCGAATGGCTACACCTTC. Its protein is CASSEASANGYTF.

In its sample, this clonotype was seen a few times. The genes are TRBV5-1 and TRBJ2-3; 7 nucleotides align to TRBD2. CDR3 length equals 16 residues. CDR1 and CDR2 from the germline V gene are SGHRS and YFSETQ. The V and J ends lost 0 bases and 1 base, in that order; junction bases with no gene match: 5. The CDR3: CASSLGVAGRTDTQYF. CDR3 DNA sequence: TGCGCCAGCAGCTTGGGAGTAGCGGGCCGCACAGATACGCAGTATTTT.

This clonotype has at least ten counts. CDR3 protein: CASSPTGRSNQPQHF. In DNA form, the CDR3 reads TGTGCCAGCAGTCCGACAGGAAGGAGCAATCAGCCCCAGCATTTT. The chain has TRBV12-3 or TRBV12-4 and TRBJ1-5, with D possibly being TRBD1 (6 bases). V was cut by 5 bases and J by 1 base, with 12 bases left in between. This CDR3 has 15 amino acids.

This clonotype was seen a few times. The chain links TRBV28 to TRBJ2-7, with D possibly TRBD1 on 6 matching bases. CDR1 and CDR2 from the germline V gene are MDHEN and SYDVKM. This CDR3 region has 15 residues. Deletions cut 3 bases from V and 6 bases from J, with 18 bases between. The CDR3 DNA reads TGTGCCAGCAGTTTCTCAGGGGTACGAGGGGGCGAGCAGTACTTC. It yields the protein CASSFSGVRGGEQYF.